One and the same sample provided the 21 T cell receptor beta chains below, sequenced in a study of Ad26.COV2.S vaccination and SARS-CoV-2 variants. The table came from immunoSEQ multiplex PCR; TCRdb's copy has only in-frame clones and leaves some out. The sample has around 300,000 clones; less than 90% are singletons. Treatment here: roughly 20 received Ad26.COV2.S at low or high dose, single or two shots; 5 received placebo; per-sample allocation not given. Sampling was done on day 63 after the first vaccine or placebo injection. The sample consisted of peripheral blood, taken in a trial of Ad26.COV2.S vaccine versus placebo. The receptors derive from a person aged 18-65 years who received the Ad26.COV2.S COVID-19 vaccine or a placebo.

This chain connects TRBV11-2 to TRBJ1-1, with D unclear. Trimming removed 5 bases at V and 0 bases at J, with 16 bases between. There are 16 residues in the CDR3. Per the germline V gene, CDR1 is SGHAT and CDR2 is FQNNGV. CDR3 nucleotide sequence: TGTGCCAGCAGCCCCCGGATGCAAACGGTGAACACTGAAGCTTTCTTT. This sequence encodes CASSPRMQTVNTEAFF.

The J gene is TRBJ2-3, the V gene TRBV27; possible D gene TRBD2, 5 bases. The germline CDR1 and CDR2 sequences are MNHEY and SMNVEV (reference sequence). The CDR3 runs 11 residues. The V and J ends lost 8 bases and 6 bases respectively, with 9 bases between them. CDR3 residues: CASRRGDTQYF. The CDR3 DNA reads TGTGCCAGCCGCCGCGGGGATACGCAGTATTTT.

The V and J genes are TRBV9 and TRBJ2-1; D may be TRBD1 or TRBD2 (6 bases each). CDR1 is SGDLS, CDR2 YYNGEE, per germline. The CDR3 sequence is 15 residues long. Between the trimmed V and J ends, which lost 3 bases and 0 bases, there was a span of 10 bases. Written as DNA, the CDR3 is TGTGCCAGCAGCGGGGGGGCAAGCTCCTACAATGAGCAGTTCTTC. It specifies CASSGGASSYNEQFF.

The chain carries TRBV7-2 and TRBJ1-5; D is undetermined. CDR3 size: 12 residues. The germline CDR1 and CDR2 sequences are SGHTA and FQGNSA. V was pared by 2 bases and J by 6 bases, with 5 bases between. CDR3 coding DNA: TGTGCCAGCAGCTTACCACTTCAGCCCCAGCATTTT. It encodes CASSLPLQPQHF.

V is TRBV15 and J is TRBJ2-7, with 11 bases fitting TRBD1. The CDR3 consists of 14 residues. Germline V gives CDR1 LNHNV, CDR2 YYDKDF (reference sequence). V gave up 5 bases and J gave up 5 bases; unmatched junction bases: 5. CDR3 DNA: TGTGCCACCAGCCCCGGGGACAGGGGGAACGAGCAGTACTTC. This gives the protein CATSPGDRGNEQYF.

The V and J genes are TRBV4-3 and TRBJ2-2; 9 bases line up with TRBD1. V was clipped by 4 bases and J by 5 bases; unmatched bases: 2. The CDR3 contains 14 residues. From germline, CDR1 is LGHNA and CDR2 YSLEER. CDR3 DNA: TGCGCCAGCAGCCTCGGGACAGGGACCGGGGAGCTGTTTTTT. It encodes CASSLGTGTGELFF.

V and J are TRBV5-1 and TRBJ1-1; D is unclear. This CDR3 comprises 14 residues. CDR1 is SGHRS and CDR2 is YFSETQ in the germline V gene. V lost 4 bases and J 1 base, leaving 11 bases between the germline ends. In DNA form, the CDR3 reads TGCGCCAGCAGCGGAGACAACTCGAACACTGAAGCTTTCTTT. Amino acids: CASSGDNSNTEAFF.

The V gene is TRBV6-6, the J gene TRBJ2-5; TRBD1 matches 9 bases. The V gene end was trimmed by 0 bases and the J gene end by 5 bases; junction bases not matched to a gene: 4. The CDR3 has 15 amino acids. Germline-derived CDR1 and CDR2 are MNHNY and SVGAGI (reference sequence). CDR3: CASSYSDRGWETQYF. CDR3 nucleotide sequence: TGTGCCAGCAGTTACTCGGACAGGGGTTGGGAGACCCAGTACTTC.

The chain has TRBV27 and TRBJ2-1; unclear D gene. The CDR3 runs 15 residues. CDR1 and CDR2 (germline): MNHEY, SMNVEV (reference sequence). The V end was cut by 6 bases, the J end by 8 bases, with 20 bases between. This CDR3 reads CASSTPGLARDEQFF. CDR3 coding DNA: TGTGCCAGCAGCACTCCCGGTCTGGCTAGGGATGAGCAGTTCTTC.

V and J are TRBV3-1 (or the pseudogene TRBV3-2) and TRBJ2-1; no clear D gene. The V and J ends lost 2 bases and 6 bases respectively, with 5 bases between them. Germline CDR1 and CDR2: LGHDT and YNNKEL (reference sequence). This CDR3 comprises 12 residues. The CDR3 DNA reads TGTGCCAGCAGCCAACTAGTCAATGAGCAGTTCTTC. Amino acids: CASSQLVNEQFF.

The V and J genes are TRBV14 and TRBJ2-1; a weak D match, TRBD1 (5 bases). The CDR3 sequence is 14 residues long. CDR1 SGHDN and CDR2 FVKESK come from the germline V gene. Trimming removed 1 base at V and 7 bases at J, with 11 bases between. The CDR3, as DNA: TGTGCCAGCAGCCAAGTACTGGGGCGGAATGAGCAGTTCTTC. Translation: CASSQVLGRNEQFF.

This clone was counted only a few times. The V call is TRBV10-3, the J call TRBJ1-5; D uncertain. This CDR3 is built from 14 residues. With 3 bases removed from V and 3 bases from J, the gap between germline ends came to 9 bases. CDR1 and CDR2 (germline): ENHRY, SYGVKD. CDR3 DNA sequence: TGTGCCATCAGTGAAATGGGTCTCAATCAGCCCCAGCATTTT. It yields the protein CAISEMGLNQPQHF.

V usage is TRBV15 and J usage is TRBJ2-7, with 8 bases fitting TRBD1. The CDR3 consists of 18 residues. Germline values: CDR1 LNHNV, CDR2 YYDKDF (reference sequence). The V and J ends lost 0 bases and 6 bases, in that order; junction bases with no gene match: 16. DNA for the CDR3: TGTGCCACCAGCAGAGATCTTGGGTCGGGTACAGGGGGAGGCGAGCAGTACTTC. Translation: CATSRDLGSGTGGGEQYF.

This rearrangement joins TRBV9 to TRBJ2-6; D is unresolved. The V gene's germline CDR1 is SGDLS and CDR2 YYNGEE. The V end lost 3 bases, the J end lost 4 bases, and 8 bases lay between the germline ends. This CDR3 has 14 residues. As DNA, the CDR3 is TGTGCCAGCAGCGCCCCCAGCGGGGCCAACGTCCTGACTTTC. Translating gives CASSAPSGANVLTF.

CDR3 sequence: CASSADREGRNQPQHF. The DNA of the CDR3 is TGTGCCAGCAGCGCGGACAGGGAGGGTCGCAATCAGCCCCAGCATTTT. The chain has TRBV2 and TRBJ1-5; TRBD1 agrees at 8 bases. The CDR3 is made up of 16 amino acids. Germline-derived CDR1 and CDR2 are SNHLY and FYNNEI. Trimming cost V 6 bases and J 2 bases; bases outside gene matches: 9.

This clone was picked up a small number of times. The chain combines TRBV2 with TRBJ1-5; TRBD1 is a possible D gene (6 bases). Germline V gene data show CDR1 as SNHLY and CDR2 as FYNNEI. V gave up 4 bases and J gave up 0 bases, with 10 bases separating them. The CDR3 sequence is 15 residues long. The CDR3 protein is CASSGGQYSNQPQHF. The CDR3 DNA sequence: TGTGCCAGCAGTGGCGGACAGTATAGCAATCAGCCCCAGCATTTT. Based on the CDR3 plus reference TRBV2 and TRBJ1-5, the full variable domain is EPEVTQTPSHQVTQMGQEVILRCVPISNHLYFYWYRQILGQKVEFLVSFYNNEISEKSEIFDDQFSVERPDGSNFTLKIRSTKLEDSAMYFCASSGGQYSNQPQHFGDGTRLSIL.

This chain uses TRBV30 with TRBJ1-2, with D unresolved. The ends were cut back, 4 bases at V and 9 bases at J, with 18 bases in the middle. Germline V gives CDR1 GTSNPN, CDR2 SVGIG (reference sequence). The CDR3 runs 13 residues. DNA of the CDR3: TGTGCCTGGAAATCGGTCGAGATCTGGCGCTACACCTTC. It is translated as CAWKSVEIWRYTF.

The chain couples TRBV3-1 (or the pseudogene TRBV3-2) to TRBJ2-3; 14 positions match TRBD2. The CDR3 has 16 amino acids. The junction had 5 bases not matched to a gene; V was cut back by 4 bases and J by 5 bases. Germline V CDR1 and CDR2: LGHDT, YNNKEL (reference sequence). The CDR3 bases are TGTGCCAGCAGCCCGACTAGCGGGGGGGCCATAGATACGCAGTATTTT. Its translation: CASSPTSGGAIDTQYF.

This clone was detected a few times. The CDR3 DNA sequence: TGTGCCAGCAGTTACTCTATAGGTTGGGAGCAGTACTTC. This gives the protein CASSYSIGWEQYF. The chain couples TRBV6-5 to TRBJ2-7; D uncertain. This CDR3 comprises 13 residues. V was clipped by 0 bases and J by 7 bases, with 10 bases between them. The germline CDR1 and CDR2 sequences are MNHEY and SVGAGI.

This clone was observed once. The chain carries TRBV7-2 and TRBJ1-5, with TRBD1 as a possible D gene (5 bases). The CDR3 contains 15 residues. The germline V gene has CDR1 SGHTA and CDR2 FQGNSA. V lost 3 bases to trimming and J lost 9 bases, with 18 bases between them. CDR3 nucleotides: TGTGCCAGCAGCTTGGACTCTGGGGACCTGCGGCCCCAGCATTTT. Translated: CASSLDSGDLRPQHF.

The CDR3: CASLAGGPNEQFF. CDR3 sequence (DNA): TGTGCCAGCTTAGCGGGAGGGCCGAATGAGCAGTTCTTC. The chain has TRBV2 and TRBJ2-1; 11 bases map to TRBD2. The germline V gene encodes CDR1 SNHLY and CDR2 FYNNEI. CDR3 length equals 13 residues. Germline trimming cut 8 bases from V and 7 bases from J; bases unmatched to any gene: 4.